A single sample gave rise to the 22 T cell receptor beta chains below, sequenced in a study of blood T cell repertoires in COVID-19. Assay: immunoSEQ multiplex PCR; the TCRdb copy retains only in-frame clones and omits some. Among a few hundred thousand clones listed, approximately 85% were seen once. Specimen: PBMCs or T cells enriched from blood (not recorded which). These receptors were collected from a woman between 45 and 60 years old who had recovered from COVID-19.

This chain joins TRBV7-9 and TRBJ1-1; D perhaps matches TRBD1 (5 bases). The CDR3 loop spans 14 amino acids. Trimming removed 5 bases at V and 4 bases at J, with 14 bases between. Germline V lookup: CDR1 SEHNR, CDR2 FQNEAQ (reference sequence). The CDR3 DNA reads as TGTGCCAGCAGCCAGGGAGGGGATGGCACTGAAGCTTTCTTT. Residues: CASSQGGDGTEAFF.

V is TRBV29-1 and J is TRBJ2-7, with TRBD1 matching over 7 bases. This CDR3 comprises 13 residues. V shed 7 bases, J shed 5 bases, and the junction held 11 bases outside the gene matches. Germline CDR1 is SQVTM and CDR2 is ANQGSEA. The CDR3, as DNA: TGCAGCGCCCTCAGGGGGTCGGGGAACGAGCAGTACTTC. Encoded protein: CSALRGSGNEQYF.

CDR3 DNA sequence: TGTGCCAGCAGCTTAACTAGCGAAGCCTACGAGCAGTACTTC. Its translation is CASSLTSEAYEQYF. V gene TRBV9 combines with J gene TRBJ2-7, with 7 bases aligning to TRBD2. V was pared by 4 bases and J by 2 bases, with 6 bases of the junction left unmatched. The germline CDR1 and CDR2 sequences are SGDLS and YYNGEE. The CDR3 extends over 14 amino acids.

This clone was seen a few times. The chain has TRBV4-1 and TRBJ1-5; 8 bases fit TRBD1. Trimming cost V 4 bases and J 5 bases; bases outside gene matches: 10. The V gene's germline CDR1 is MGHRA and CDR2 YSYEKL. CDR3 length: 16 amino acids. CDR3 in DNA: TGCGCCAGCAGCCCTAGGGACGACAGGGGCGATCAGCCCCAGCATTTT. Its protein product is CASSPRDDRGDQPQHF.

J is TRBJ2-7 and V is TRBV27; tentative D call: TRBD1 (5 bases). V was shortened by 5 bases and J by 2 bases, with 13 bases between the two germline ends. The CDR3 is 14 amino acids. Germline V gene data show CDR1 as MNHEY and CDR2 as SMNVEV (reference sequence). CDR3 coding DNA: TGTGCCAGCAGTCCCCGCAGGGCACCCTACGAGCAGTACTTC. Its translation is CASSPRRAPYEQYF.

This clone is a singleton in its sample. This CDR3 is CASSQQGFHSPLHF. As DNA, the CDR3 is TGTGCCAGCAGTCAACAGGGCTTTCACTCACCCCTCCACTTT. J is TRBJ1-6 and V is TRBV27; weak D call: TRBD1 (6 bases). The CDR3 has 14 residues. CDR1 MNHEY and CDR2 SMNVEV come from the germline V gene (reference sequence). V was trimmed by 5 bases and J by 10 bases, leaving 15 bases between them.

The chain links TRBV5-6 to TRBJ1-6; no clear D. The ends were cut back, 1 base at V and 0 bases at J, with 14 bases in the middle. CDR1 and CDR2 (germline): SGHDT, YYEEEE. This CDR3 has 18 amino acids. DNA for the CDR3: TGTGCCAGCAGCTTGTTACTGGAGCGGAGCTCCTATAATTCACCCCTCCACTTT. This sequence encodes CASSLLLERSSYNSPLHF.

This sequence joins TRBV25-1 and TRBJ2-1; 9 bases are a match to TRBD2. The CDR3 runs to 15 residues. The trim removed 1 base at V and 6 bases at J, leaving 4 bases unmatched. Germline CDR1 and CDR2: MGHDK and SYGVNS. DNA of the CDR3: TGTGCCAGCAGTGAATTACTAGCGGGTCGCAATGAGCAGTTCTTC. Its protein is CASSELLAGRNEQFF.

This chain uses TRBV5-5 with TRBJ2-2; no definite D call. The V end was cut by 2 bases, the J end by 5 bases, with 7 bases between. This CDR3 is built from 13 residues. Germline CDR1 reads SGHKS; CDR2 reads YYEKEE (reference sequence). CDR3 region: CASSLTTTGELFF. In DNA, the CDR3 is TGTGCCAGCAGCTTAACGACAACCGGGGAGCTGTTTTTT.

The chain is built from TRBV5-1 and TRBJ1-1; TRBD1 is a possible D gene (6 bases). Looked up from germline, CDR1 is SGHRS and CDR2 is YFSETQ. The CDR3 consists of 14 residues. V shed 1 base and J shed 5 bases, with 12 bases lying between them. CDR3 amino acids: CASSLYTGFTEAFF. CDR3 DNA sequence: TGCGCCAGCAGCTTGTATACAGGGTTTACTGAAGCTTTCTTT.

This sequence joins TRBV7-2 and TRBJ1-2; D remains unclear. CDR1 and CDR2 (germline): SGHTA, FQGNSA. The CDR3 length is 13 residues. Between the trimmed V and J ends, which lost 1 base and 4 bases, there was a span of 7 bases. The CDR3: CASSLDAGYGYTF. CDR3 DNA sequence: TGTGCCAGCAGCTTAGATGCGGGCTATGGCTACACCTTC.

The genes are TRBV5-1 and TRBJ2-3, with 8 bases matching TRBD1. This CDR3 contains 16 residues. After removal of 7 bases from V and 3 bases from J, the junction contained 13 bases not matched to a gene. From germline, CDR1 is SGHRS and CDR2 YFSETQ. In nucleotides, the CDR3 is TGCGCCAGCGCACCCTATAACAGGGGGTCAACAGATACGCAGTATTTT. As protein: CASAPYNRGSTDTQYF.

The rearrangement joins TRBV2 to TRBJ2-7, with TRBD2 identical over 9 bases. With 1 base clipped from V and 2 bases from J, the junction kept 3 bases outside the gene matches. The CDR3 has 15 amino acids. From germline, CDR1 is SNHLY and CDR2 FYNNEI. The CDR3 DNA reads TGTGCCAGCAGTGAAGAGTCTAGCGGGACCTACGAGCAGTACTTC. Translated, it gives CASSEESSGTYEQYF.

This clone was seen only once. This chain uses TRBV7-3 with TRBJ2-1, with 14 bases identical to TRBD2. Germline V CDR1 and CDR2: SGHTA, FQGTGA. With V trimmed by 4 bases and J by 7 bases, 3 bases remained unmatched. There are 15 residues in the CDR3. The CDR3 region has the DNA TGTGCCAGCAGCTCGACTAGCGGGAGGGTGAATGAGCAGTTCTTC. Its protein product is CASSSTSGRVNEQFF.

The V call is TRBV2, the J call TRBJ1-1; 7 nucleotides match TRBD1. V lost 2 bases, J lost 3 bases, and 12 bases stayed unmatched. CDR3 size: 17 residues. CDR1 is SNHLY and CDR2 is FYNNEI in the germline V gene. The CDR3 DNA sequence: TGTGCCAGCAGTGAAACGACAGGGTGGGGGATCGACACTGAAGCTTTCTTT. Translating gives CASSETTGWGIDTEAFF.

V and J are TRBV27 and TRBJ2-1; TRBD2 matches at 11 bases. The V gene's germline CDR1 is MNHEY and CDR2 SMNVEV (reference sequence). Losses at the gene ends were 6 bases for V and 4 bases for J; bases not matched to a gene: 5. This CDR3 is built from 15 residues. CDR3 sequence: CASSRGTSGYNEQFF. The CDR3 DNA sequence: TGTGCCAGCAGCCGGGGGACTAGCGGTTACAATGAGCAGTTCTTC.

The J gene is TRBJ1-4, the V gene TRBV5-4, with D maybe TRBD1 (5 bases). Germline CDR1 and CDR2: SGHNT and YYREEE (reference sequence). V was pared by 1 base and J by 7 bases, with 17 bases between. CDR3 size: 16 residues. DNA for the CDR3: TGTGCCAGCAGCTTGCGACAATTAAGGGGTAGTGAAAAACTGTTTTTT. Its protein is CASSLRQLRGSEKLFF. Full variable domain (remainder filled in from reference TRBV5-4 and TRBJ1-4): ETGVTQSPTHLIKTRGQQVTLRCSSQSGHNTVSWYQQALGQGPQFIFQYYREEENGRGNFPPRFSGLQFPNYSSELNVNALELDDSALYLCASSLRQLRGSEKLFFGSGTQLSVL.

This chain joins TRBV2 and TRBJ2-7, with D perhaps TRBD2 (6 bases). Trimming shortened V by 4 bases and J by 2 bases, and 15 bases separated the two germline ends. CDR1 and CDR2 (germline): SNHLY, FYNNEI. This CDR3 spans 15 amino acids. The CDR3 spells CASSGGAGTTYEQYF. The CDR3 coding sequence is TGTGCCAGCAGTGGCGGGGCGGGAACTACCTACGAGCAGTACTTC.

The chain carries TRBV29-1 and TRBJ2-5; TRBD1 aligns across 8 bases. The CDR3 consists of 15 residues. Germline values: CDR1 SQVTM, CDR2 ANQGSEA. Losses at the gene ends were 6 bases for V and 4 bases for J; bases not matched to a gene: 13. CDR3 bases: TGCAGCGTGGCCAGGACAGGGTCAGTACGAGAGACCCAGTACTTC. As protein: CSVARTGSVRETQYF.

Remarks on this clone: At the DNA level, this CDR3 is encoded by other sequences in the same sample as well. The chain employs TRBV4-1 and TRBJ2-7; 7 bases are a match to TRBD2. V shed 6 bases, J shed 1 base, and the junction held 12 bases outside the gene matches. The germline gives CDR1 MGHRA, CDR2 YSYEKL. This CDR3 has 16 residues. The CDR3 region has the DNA TGCGCCAGCAGTCGCGGCACTAGCGCTCTGTCCTACGAGCAGTACTTC. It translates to CASSRGTSALSYEQYF.

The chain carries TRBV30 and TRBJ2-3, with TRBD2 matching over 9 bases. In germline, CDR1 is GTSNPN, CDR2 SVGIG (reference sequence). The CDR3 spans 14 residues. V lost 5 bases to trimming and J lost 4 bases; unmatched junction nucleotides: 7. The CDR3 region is CAWGPREGPDTQYF. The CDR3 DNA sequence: TGTGCCTGGGGTCCGCGGGAGGGCCCAGATACGCAGTATTTT.

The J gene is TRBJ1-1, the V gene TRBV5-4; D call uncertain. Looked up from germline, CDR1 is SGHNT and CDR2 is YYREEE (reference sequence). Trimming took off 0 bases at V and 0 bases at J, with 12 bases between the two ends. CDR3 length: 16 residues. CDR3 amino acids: CASSLDVQLMNTEAFF. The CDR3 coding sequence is TGTGCCAGCAGCTTGGATGTACAGTTGATGAACACTGAAGCTTTCTTT.